These 22 T cell receptor beta chains were all obtained from the same sample, sequenced in a study of tumor-infiltrating lymphocytes in primary liver carcinoma. Total RNA amounting to 500 ng was the source from which TCR beta cDNA was made with a constant-region primer. Slightly modified ARM-PCR, run as three nested multiplex PCR rounds, produced the TCR beta libraries. The first two PCR rounds, roughly 10 cycles each, used TRBV1-TRBV30 forward primers and a C-beta reverse primer. One entry per CDR3 protein results from TCRdb running MiXCR on the multiplex PCR reads. This sample has fewer than 75,000 distinct CDR3 sequences, with 71% found just once. DNA and RNA were both co-extracted from about 19-30 mg of bulk tissue that had not been sorted. The source material was liver tumor tissue from sampling region 4. Subset indicated: tumor region T4, right-lateral pole. These receptors all come from a man aged 40-49 years with primary liver carcinoma and hepatitis B virus infection.

As for this clonotype: One junction end disagrees with the germline gene, perhaps due to a read error. J is TRBJ1-1 and V is TRBV5-4, with 7 nucleotides matching TRBD1. Germline V lookup: CDR1 SGHNT, CDR2 YYREEE (reference sequence). This CDR3 contains 16 residues. CDR3 nucleotides: TGTTCCAGCAGTCAGGGGGGGCGCGGCTCGAACATTGAAGCTTTCTTT. This codes for CSSSQGGRGSNIEAFF.

A note on this clonotype: A read error may produce the germline difference seen at one junction end. V is TRBV5-4 and J is TRBJ2-7; no definite D call. Germline CDR1 reads SGHNT; CDR2 reads YYREEE (reference sequence). This CDR3 has 16 residues. DNA of the CDR3: TGTACCAGCAGCTTGTTTACGGGTCTCGACTCCTACGAGCAGTACTTC. It specifies CTSSLFTGLDSYEQYF.

The J gene is TRBJ2-5, the V gene TRBV29-1; D might be TRBD1 or TRBD2, each matching 5 bases. Germline values: CDR1 SQVTM, CDR2 ANQGSEA. The length of the CDR3 is 15 residues. Trimming pared 0 bases from V and 5 bases from J, leaving 16 bases between. The CDR3 protein is CSVEDRDVLGETQYF. The CDR3 DNA sequence: TGCAGCGTTGAAGACAGGGACGTACTGGGGGAGACCCAGTACTTC.

In its sample, this clonotype was seen once. The germline gene is not matched at one end of the junction; a read error may be the cause. The V call is TRBV7-8, the J call TRBJ1-2; no clear D. This CDR3 is built from 15 residues. Germline CDR1 and CDR2: SGHVS and FQNEAQ. The CDR3 region is CTSSLSSPLALGYTF. In nucleotides, the CDR3 is TGTACCAGCAGCTTAAGTTCCCCATTGGCCTTAGGCTACACCTTC.

The V and J genes are TRBV5-5 and TRBJ2-7; D uncertain. This CDR3 has 15 residues. Germline lookup yields CDR1 SGHKS and CDR2 YYEKEE (reference sequence). With 0 bases removed from V and 0 bases from J, the gap between germline ends came to 10 bases. The CDR3 nucleotides read TGTGCCAGCAGCTTGGACAGTGCTTACTCCTACGAGCAGTACTTC. It encodes CASSLDSAYSYEQYF.

This clonotype appeared many times. The junction departs from germline at one end; a sequencing error may be responsible. The CDR3 is CSVGGRANTEVFF. CDR3 in DNA: TGCAGCGTTGGGGGGAGGGCGAACACTGAAGTTTTCTTT. This chain joins TRBV29-1 and TRBJ1-1, with D maybe TRBD1 (5 bases). This CDR3 region has 13 residues. Germline assignment: CDR1 SQVTM and CDR2 ANQGSEA.

CDR3 DNA sequence: TGCGCCAGCAGCGACAAGCCGGGGTGGAACACTGAAGCTTTCTTT. This codes for CASSDKPGWNTEAFF. This sequence joins TRBV5-1 and TRBJ1-1, with D unclear. CDR1 and CDR2 from the germline V gene are SGHRS and YFSETQ. The CDR3 sequence is 15 residues long. Between the trimmed V and J ends, which lost 4 bases and 1 base, there was a span of 14 bases.

Of note for this clonotype: The junction departs from germline at one end; a sequencing error may be responsible. Here the CDR3 DNA reads TGTGCCACCGGGAGCTCTGGGACCAACGTCCTGACTTTC. As protein: CATGSSGTNVLTF. This chain connects TRBV2 to TRBJ2-6; the D gene is possibly TRBD2 (6 bases). The CDR3 covers 13 residues. Germline V CDR1 and CDR2: SNHLY, FYNNEI.

Points on this clonotype: Because the CDR3 is missing its conserved closing phenylalanine or tryptophan, this is likely a read error. The rearrangement uses TRBV5-1 and TRBJ2-2; 7 nucleotides line up with TRBD1. CDR1 and CDR2 from the germline V gene are SGHRS and YFSETQ. The CDR3 is 15 amino acids. The V gene end was trimmed by 4 bases and the J gene end by 2 bases; junction bases not matched to a gene: 5. The CDR3 loop is CASSDRVPNTGELFI. The CDR3 DNA follows: TGCGCCAGCAGCGACAGGGTCCCAAACACCGGGGAGCTGTTTATT.

A few counts support this clonotype. This could be a read error, since a much larger clone is one nucleotide away. This chain links TRBV29-1 with TRBJ1-1; D remains unclear. The V gene's germline CDR1 is SQVTM and CDR2 ANQGSEA. The length of the CDR3 is 15 residues. The CDR3 coding sequence is TGCAGCGGGGCCCCAGGTTGGGCCATGAACACTGAAGTTTTCTTT. Translating gives CSGAPGWAMNTEVFF.

About this clonotype itself: One junction end disagrees with the germline gene, perhaps due to a read error. V usage is TRBV5-1 and J usage is TRBJ2-7; TRBD2 matches 10 bases. The germline V gene encodes CDR1 SGHRS and CDR2 YFSETQ. The CDR3 has 18 residues. CDR3 DNA: TGCACCAGCGGCTTGGAGACTAGCGGGCCCGATAGGCTCTACGAGCAGTACTTC. Amino acids: CTSGLETSGPDRLYEQYF.

The chain uses TRBV5-4 and TRBJ2-2; D remains unclear. Germline V gene lookup returns CDR1 SGHNT and CDR2 YYREEE (reference sequence). The CDR3 is made up of 15 amino acids. V was pared by 3 bases and J by 5 bases, with 14 bases between. In nucleotides, the CDR3 is TGTGCCAGCAGCTCGAACCCGGGCTTAACCGGGGAGCTGTTTTTT. Encoded protein: CASSSNPGLTGELFF.

This clonotype was counted many times. The CDR3 region has the DNA TGTGCCAGCAGCCAAAACCTCCTCAAAGATGAAGCTTTCTTT. This gives the protein CASSQNLLKDEAFF. The genes are TRBV7-9 and TRBJ1-1; D gene unclear. V was shortened by 5 bases and J by 7 bases, with 17 bases between the two germline ends. CDR1 is SEHNR, CDR2 FQNEAQ, per germline (reference sequence). The CDR3 consists of 14 residues.

Concerning this clonotype: The junction departs from the called germline gene at one end, perhaps through a read error. This chain connects TRBV4-1 to TRBJ2-1; D tentatively fits TRBD1 or TRBD2 (5 bases each). The CDR3 length is 13 residues. Looked up from germline, CDR1 is MGHRA and CDR2 is YSYEKL. CDR3: CTSSPGRWYEHFF. The DNA for the CDR3 is TGCACAAGCAGCCCGGGACGATGGTATGAGCACTTCTTC.

Notes on this clonotype: At one end the junction does not follow the germline gene, possibly because of a read error. The chain recombines TRBV24-1 with TRBJ2-3; TRBD1 might be the D (6 bases). The CDR3 has 15 residues. Germline CDR1 and CDR2: KGHDR and SFDVKD. The CDR3 region is CPTSDPTTGADTQYF. The CDR3 coding sequence is TGCCCCACCAGTGATCCAACGACAGGAGCAGATACGCAGTATTTT.

Regarding this clonotype: A read error may account for a junction end that differs from germline. The rearrangement joins TRBV11-2 to TRBJ2-7; D might be TRBD2 (5 bases). The CDR3 is 15 amino acids. CDR1 is SGHAT, CDR2 FQNNGV, per germline. CDR3 protein: CASTLESGISGGQYF. The CDR3 coding sequence is TGTGCCAGCACCTTAGAGTCCGGGATCTCCGGCGGGCAGTACTTC.

The sample holds one count of this clonotype. A much larger clone lies one base from this, so it may be a read error. The V call is TRBV7-9, the J call TRBJ2-2; tentative D call: TRBD1 (5 bases). The germline V gene has CDR1 SEHNR and CDR2 FQNEAQ (reference sequence). CDR3 length: 16 amino acids. CDR3 nucleotides: TGTGCCAGCAACTTAGTTCTTCAGGGTAGGACCGGGGAGCTGTTTTTT. Translation gives CASNLVLQGRTGELFF. The full variable domain, with the rest looked up from reference TRBV7-9 and TRBJ2-2, is DTGVSQNPRHKITKRGQNVTFRCDPISEHNRLYWYRQTLGQGPEFLTYFQNEAQLEKSRLLSDRFSAERPKGSFSTLEIQRTEQGDSAMYLCASNLVLQGRTGELFFGEGSRLTVL.

The chain combines TRBV29-1 with TRBJ1-1; no clear D. This CDR3 is 13 amino acids long. The germline V and J ends were trimmed by 3 bases and 2 bases, with 10 bases remaining between them. The germline V gene has CDR1 SQVTM and CDR2 ANQGSEA. The CDR3 protein is CSVERGINTEAFF. CDR3 DNA sequence: TGCAGCGTTGAGCGGGGTATAAACACTGAAGCTTTCTTT.

In its sample, this clonotype was seen many times. The chain employs TRBV5-6 and TRBJ2-3, with D perhaps matching TRBD2 (6 bases). This CDR3 has 15 amino acids. Trimming removed 0 bases from V and 0 bases from J, with 8 bases in between. CDR1 is SGHDT, CDR2 YYEEEE, per germline. CDR3 DNA: TGTGCCAGCAGCTTGGTTGGGACTAGCACAGATACGCAGTATTTT. Amino acid sequence: CASSLVGTSTDTQYF.

Of note for this clonotype: No conserved phenylalanine or tryptophan ends this CDR3, so it is likely a read error. V and J are TRBV6-1 and TRBJ2-7; 8 bases line up with TRBD1. Germline V CDR1 and CDR2: MNHNS, SASEGT. The CDR3 consists of 14 residues. DNA of the CDR3: TGTGCCATCAGTGAACCCGGACAGGGCGGCGAGCAGTACTCC. It codes for CAISEPGQGGEQYS.

In the case of this clonotype: Sequence at one end of the junction differs from germline and may be a read error. The chain uses TRBV6-5 and TRBJ1-1; perhaps TRBD1 as D (5 bases). Looked up from germline, CDR1 is MNHEY and CDR2 is SVGAGI. This CDR3 has 15 amino acids. The CDR3: CVSSYIGGVNTEAFF. The DNA of the CDR3 is TGTGTCAGCAGTTACATCGGGGGTGTGAACACTGAAGCTTTCTTT.

The gene calls are TRBV29-1 and TRBJ2-4; D gene unclear. From germline, CDR1 is SQVTM and CDR2 ANQGSEA. The CDR3 sequence is 12 residues long. The chain's CDR3 is CNVIHGRGIQYF. Written as DNA, the CDR3 is TGCAACGTAATTCACGGGCGTGGCATTCAGTACTTC. Variable domain in full (rest from reference TRBV29-1 and TRBJ2-4): SAVISQKPSRDICQRGTSLTIQCQVDSQVTMMFWYRQQPGQSLTLIATANQGSEATYESGFVIDKFPISRPNLTFSTLTVSNMSPEDSSIYLCNVIHGRGIQYFGAGTRLSVL.